The T cell receptor beta chain under discussion was sequenced for a study of T cells expressing NK-cell markers. Germline V gene lookup returns CDR1 DFQATT and CDR2 SNEGSKA (reference sequence). The length of the CDR3 is 15 residues. TCRdb re-analyzed the 5' RACE reads; it lists each CDR3 protein once, without DNA. Listed are 450,000 to 600,000 distinct CDR3 sequences; less than 4.5% falls within the top ten. V is TRBV20-1 and J is TRBJ2-1; TCRdb gives TRBD2 as the D gene, but with no DNA this cannot be confirmed. The sequencing input was blood T cells: a sorted CD56 or NKG2C T cell subset, CD4+ or CD8+ T cells, or bulk PBMC T cells (not recorded which). The sequence derives from a man in his late teens or twenties in good health. CDR3 protein: CSLTQTSGVYNEQFF.